These 6 T cell receptor beta chains originate from one sample sequenced in a study of T cell responses to AZD1222 COVID-19 vaccine. Only in-frame clones appear in the TCRdb table, and some are missing; sequencing was by immunoSEQ multiplex PCR. There are 150,000 to 200,000 clones in the sample; 90% occur only once, and approximately 3% lies in the top ten. The material sequenced was peripheral blood, taken on day 0 of AZD1222 vaccination. Receptors were obtained from an adult in good health.

This clone came up once. The V call is TRBV6-2 or TRBV6-3, the J call TRBJ2-1, with D uncertain. The CDR3 totals 13 residues. CDR1 and CDR2 from the germline V gene are MNHEY and SVGEGT. V was cut by 6 bases and J by 6 bases, with 12 bases left in between. This chain's CDR3 is CASSLLRSNEQFF. Written as DNA, the CDR3 is TGTGCCAGCAGCCTACTACGCTCCAATGAGCAGTTCTTC.

The V call is TRBV5-6, the J call TRBJ2-1, with 8 bases identical to TRBD1. This CDR3 is built from 15 residues. Trimming took 4 bases from V and 4 from J; bases not matched to a gene: 7. CDR1 and CDR2 from the germline V gene are SGHDT and YYEEEE. The CDR3 nucleotides are TGTGCCAGCAGCCTAAGGACAGGGCGGTACAATGAGCAGTTCTTC. It codes for CASSLRTGRYNEQFF.

This clone appeared a single time. This rearrangement joins TRBV14 to TRBJ2-5; D is uncertain. The CDR3 loop spans 15 amino acids. The V gene's germline CDR1 is SGHDN and CDR2 FVKESK. V gave up 5 bases and J gave up 5 bases, with 18 bases separating them. The CDR3 spells CASSSLTPIGETQYF. DNA for the CDR3: TGTGCCAGCAGCTCATTGACTCCAATCGGGGAGACCCAGTACTTC.

The chain has TRBV7-2 and TRBJ2-3; D is possibly TRBD1 (5 bases). V was clipped by 5 bases and J by 13 bases, with 19 bases between them. The CDR3 runs to 13 residues. CDR1 is SGHTA, CDR2 FQGNSA, per germline. The CDR3 is CASSQGVGTGKYF. CDR3 sequence (DNA): TGTGCCAGCAGCCAAGGGGTGGGTACAGGAAAGTATTTT.

This sequence joins TRBV12-3 or TRBV12-4 and TRBJ2-3, with D perhaps matching TRBD1 (5 bases). V dropped 2 bases and J dropped 9 bases, with 12 bases sitting between them. CDR3 length: 13 residues. The CDR3, as DNA: TGTGCCAGCAGTTTATGGGGCGAGGACACGCAGTATTTT. Residues: CASSLWGEDTQYF.

This sequence joins TRBV11-2 and TRBJ2-2; the D is unclear. Trimming took 5 bases from V and 5 from J, leaving 12 bases between them. The CDR3 totals 14 residues. Germline-derived CDR1 and CDR2 are SGHAT and FQNNGV. CDR3 nucleotide sequence: TGTGCCAGCAGCCACCCTAAGAAAACCGGGGAGCTGTTTTTT. This gives the protein CASSHPKKTGELFF.